The clone carrying this T cell receptor beta chain was observed many times. The data derive from a study of T-cell reconstitution after alpha-beta-depleted transplantation in children. TCRbeta library preparation incorporated unique molecular identifiers. TCRdb re-analysed the PCR reads in MiXCR, keeping a single row per CDR3 protein. In the table there are some 200,000 distinct CDR3 sequences, under 9.5% of which are singletons. Unmatched junction bases numbered 9, after V lost 4 bases and J lost 3 bases. The germline V gene has CDR1 DFQATT and CDR2 SNEGSKA (reference sequence). This CDR3 is built from 14 residues.

The TCR sequence derives from a human donor who donated a stem cell graft to a child with acute lymphoblastic leukemia. The sequences come from PBMCs from the stem cell graft donor, collected from the stem cell graft. The rearrangement links TRBV20-1 to TRBJ2-7, with 7 positions matching TRBD2. CDR3 in amino acids: CSATLAELNYEQYF. The CDR3 DNA is TGCAGTGCTACTCTAGCGGAACTTAACTACGAGCAGTACTTC.